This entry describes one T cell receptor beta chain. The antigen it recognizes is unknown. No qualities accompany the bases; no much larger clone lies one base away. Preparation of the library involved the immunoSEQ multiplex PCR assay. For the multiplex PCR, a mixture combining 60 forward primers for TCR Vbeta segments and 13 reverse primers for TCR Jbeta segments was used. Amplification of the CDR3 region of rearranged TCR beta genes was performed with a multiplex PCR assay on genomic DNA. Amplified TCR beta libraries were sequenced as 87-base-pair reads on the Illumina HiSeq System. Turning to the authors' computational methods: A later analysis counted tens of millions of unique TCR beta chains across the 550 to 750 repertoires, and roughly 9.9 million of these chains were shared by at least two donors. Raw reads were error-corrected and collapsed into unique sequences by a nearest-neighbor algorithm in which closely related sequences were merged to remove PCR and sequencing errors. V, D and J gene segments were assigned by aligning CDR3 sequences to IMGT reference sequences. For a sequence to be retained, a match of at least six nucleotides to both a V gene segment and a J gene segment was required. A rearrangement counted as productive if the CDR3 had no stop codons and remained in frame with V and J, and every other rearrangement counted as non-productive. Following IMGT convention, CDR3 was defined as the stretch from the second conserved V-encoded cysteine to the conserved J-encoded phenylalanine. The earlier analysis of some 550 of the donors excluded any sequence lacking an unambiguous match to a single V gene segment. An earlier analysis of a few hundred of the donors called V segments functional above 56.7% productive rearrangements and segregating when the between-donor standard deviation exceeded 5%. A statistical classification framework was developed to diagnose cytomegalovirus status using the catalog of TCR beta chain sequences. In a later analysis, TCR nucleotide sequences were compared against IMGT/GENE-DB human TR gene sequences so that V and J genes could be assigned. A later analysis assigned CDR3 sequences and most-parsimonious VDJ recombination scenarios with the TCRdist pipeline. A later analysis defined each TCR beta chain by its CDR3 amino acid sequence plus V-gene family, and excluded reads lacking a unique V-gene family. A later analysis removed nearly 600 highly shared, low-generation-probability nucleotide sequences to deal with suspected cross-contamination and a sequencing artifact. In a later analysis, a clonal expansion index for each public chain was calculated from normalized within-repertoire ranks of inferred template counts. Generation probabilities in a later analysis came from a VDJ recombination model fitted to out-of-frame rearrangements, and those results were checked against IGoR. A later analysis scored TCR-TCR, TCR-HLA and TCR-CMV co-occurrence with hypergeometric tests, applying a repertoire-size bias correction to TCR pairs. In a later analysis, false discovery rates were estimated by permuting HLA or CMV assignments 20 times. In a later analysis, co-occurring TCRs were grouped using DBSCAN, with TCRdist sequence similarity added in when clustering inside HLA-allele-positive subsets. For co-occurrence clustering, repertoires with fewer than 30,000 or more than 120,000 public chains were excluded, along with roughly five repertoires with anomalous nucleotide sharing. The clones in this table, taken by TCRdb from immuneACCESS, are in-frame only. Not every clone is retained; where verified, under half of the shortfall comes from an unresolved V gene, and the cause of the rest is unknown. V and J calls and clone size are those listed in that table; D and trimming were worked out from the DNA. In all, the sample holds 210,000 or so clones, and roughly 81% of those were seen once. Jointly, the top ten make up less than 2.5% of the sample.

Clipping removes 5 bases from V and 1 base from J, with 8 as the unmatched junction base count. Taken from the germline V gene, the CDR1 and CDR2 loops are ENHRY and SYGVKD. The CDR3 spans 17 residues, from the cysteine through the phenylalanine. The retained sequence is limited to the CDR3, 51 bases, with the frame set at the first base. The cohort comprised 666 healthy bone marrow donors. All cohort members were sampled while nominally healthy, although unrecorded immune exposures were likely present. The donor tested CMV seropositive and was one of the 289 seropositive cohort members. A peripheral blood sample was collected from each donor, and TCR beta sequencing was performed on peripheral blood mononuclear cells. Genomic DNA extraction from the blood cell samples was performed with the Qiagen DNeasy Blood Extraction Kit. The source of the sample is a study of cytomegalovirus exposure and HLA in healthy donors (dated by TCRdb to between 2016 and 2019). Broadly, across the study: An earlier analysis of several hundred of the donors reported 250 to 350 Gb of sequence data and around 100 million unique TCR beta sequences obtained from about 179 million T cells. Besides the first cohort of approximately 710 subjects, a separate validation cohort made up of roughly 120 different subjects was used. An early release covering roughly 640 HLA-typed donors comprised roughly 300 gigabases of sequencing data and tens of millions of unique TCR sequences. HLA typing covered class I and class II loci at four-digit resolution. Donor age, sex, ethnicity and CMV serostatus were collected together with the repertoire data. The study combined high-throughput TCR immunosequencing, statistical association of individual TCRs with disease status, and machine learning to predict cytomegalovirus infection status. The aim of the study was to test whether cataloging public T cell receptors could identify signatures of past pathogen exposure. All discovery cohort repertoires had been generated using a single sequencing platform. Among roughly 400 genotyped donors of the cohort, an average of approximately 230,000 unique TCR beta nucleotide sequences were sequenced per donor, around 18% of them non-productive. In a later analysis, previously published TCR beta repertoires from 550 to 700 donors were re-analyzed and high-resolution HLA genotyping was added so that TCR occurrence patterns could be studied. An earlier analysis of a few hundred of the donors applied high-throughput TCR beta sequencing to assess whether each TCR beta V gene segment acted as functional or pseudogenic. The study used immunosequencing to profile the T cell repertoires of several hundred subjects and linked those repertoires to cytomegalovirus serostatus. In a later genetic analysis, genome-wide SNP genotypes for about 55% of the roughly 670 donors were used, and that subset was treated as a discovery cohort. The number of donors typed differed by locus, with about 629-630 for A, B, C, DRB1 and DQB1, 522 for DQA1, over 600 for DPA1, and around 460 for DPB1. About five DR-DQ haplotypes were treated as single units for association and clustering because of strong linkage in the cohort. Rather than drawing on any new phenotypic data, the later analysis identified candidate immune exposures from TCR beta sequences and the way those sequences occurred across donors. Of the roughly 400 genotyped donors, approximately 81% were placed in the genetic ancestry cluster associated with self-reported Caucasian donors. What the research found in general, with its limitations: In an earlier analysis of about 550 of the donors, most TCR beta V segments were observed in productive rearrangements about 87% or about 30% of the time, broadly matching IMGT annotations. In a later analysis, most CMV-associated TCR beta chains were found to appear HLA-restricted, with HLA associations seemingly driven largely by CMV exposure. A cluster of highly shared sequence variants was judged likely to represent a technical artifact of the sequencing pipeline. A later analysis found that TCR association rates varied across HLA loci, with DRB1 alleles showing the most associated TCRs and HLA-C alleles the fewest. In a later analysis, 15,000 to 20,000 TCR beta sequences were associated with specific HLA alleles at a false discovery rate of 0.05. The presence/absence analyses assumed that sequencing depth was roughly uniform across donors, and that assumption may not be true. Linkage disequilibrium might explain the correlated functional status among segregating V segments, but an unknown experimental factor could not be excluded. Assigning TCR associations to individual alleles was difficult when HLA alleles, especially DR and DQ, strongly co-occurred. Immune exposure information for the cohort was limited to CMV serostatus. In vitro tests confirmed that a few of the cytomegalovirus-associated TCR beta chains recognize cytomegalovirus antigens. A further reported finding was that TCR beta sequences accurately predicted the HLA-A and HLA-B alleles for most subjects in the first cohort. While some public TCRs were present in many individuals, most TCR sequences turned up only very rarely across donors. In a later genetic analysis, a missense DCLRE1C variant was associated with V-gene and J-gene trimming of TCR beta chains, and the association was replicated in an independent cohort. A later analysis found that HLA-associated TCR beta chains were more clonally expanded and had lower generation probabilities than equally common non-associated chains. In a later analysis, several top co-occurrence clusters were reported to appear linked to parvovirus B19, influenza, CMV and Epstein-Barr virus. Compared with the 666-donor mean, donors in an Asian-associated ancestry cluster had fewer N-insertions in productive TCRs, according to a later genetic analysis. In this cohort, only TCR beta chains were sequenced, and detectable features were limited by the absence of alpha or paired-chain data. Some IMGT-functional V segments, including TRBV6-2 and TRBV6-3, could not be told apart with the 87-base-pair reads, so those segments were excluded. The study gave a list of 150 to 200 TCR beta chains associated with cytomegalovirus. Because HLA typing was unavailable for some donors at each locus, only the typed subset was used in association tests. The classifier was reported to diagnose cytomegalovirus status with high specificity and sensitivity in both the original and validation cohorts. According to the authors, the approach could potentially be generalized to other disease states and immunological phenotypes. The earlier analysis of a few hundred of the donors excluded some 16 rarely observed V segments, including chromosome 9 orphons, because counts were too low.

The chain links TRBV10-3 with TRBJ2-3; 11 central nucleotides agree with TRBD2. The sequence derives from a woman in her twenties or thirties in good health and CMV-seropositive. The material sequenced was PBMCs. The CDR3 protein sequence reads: CAISRLLAGGGTDTQYF. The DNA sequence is TGTGCCATCAGTAGGCTTTTAGCGGGAGGGGGCACAGATACGCAGTATTTT.